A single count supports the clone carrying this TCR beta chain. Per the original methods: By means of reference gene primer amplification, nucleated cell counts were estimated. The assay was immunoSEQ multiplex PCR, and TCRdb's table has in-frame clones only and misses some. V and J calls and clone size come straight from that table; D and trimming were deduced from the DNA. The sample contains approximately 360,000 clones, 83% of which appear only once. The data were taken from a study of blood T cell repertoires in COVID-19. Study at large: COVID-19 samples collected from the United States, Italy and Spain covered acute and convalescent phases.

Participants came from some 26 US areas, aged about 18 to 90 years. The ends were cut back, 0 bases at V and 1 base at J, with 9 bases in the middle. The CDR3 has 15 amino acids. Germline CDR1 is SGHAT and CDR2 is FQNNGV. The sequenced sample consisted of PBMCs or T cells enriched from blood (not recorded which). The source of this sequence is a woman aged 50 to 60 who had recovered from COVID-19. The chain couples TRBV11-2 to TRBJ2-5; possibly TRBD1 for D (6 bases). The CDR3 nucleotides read TGTGCCAGCAGCTTAGATAGGGGGAGCCAAGAGACCCAGTACTTC. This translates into CASSLDRGSQETQYF.